These 6 T cell receptor beta chains share one sample of origin, sequenced in a study of blood T cell repertoires in COVID-19. Sequencing used immunoSEQ multiplex PCR; TCRdb keeps in-frame clones, though not all of them. There are about 220,000 clones in the sample; approximately 83% occur only once, and roughly 2.3% lies in the top ten. Sequenced sample: peripheral blood. These TCRs come from a woman aged 55-70 years with acute or convalescent COVID-19.

This CDR3 reads CASSRPPGLGDETQYF. In DNA form, the CDR3 reads TGTGCCAGCAGCCGTCCACCGGGACTAGGCGACGAGACCCAGTACTTC. The gene calls are TRBV4-2 and TRBJ2-5, with TRBD2 matching 8 bases. J was trimmed by 5 bases and V by 4 bases; bases with no gene match: 12. Germline V CDR1 and CDR2: LGHNA, YNFKEQ. The CDR3 covers 16 residues.

The chain carries TRBV18 and TRBJ2-6; the D gene is possibly TRBD2 (6 bases). Germline V CDR1 and CDR2: KGHSH, LQKENI. This CDR3 spans 17 amino acids. V was shortened by 2 bases and J by 0 bases, with 11 bases between the two germline ends. As DNA, the CDR3 is TGTGCCAGCTCACCAATCCCCGGGGGCTCTGGGGCCAACGTCCTGACTTTC. Residues: CASSPIPGGSGANVLTF.

CDR3 region: CASSPGSSDNEQFF. The CDR3 region has the DNA TGCGCCAGCAGCCCGGGATCAAGCGACAATGAGCAGTTCTTC. V and J are TRBV5-1 and TRBJ2-1; a weak D match, TRBD2 (5 bases). The CDR3 length is 14 residues. Per germline, CDR1 SGHRS and CDR2 YFSETQ. Trimming took 4 bases from V and 5 from J, leaving 13 bases between them.

CDR3 protein: CASRTGMNTEAFF. In nucleotides, the CDR3 is TGTGCCAGCAGAACAGGGATGAACACTGAAGCTTTCTTT. The chain employs TRBV2 and TRBJ1-1, with D perhaps matching TRBD1 (6 bases). The CDR3 totals 13 residues. Trimming removed 6 bases at V and 0 bases at J, with 8 bases between. Germline V gene lookup returns CDR1 SNHLY and CDR2 FYNNEI.

The chain links TRBV20-1 to TRBJ2-7, with 11 bases lining up with TRBD2. CDR1 and CDR2 from the germline V gene are DFQATT and SNEGSKA (reference sequence). The CDR3 has 16 residues. The V segment lost 3 bases and the J segment 2 bases; nucleotides outside the gene matches: 9. The CDR3 DNA follows: TGCAGTGCTAGTCTAACTAGCGGGGGAGCCCCCTACGAGCAGTACTTC. Protein product: CSASLTSGGAPYEQYF.

This clone was seen at least ten times. Other DNA sequences in the sample encode the same CDR3. The chain uses TRBV5-1 and TRBJ1-5; D is ambiguous. Germline assignment: CDR1 SGHRS and CDR2 YFSETQ. With 0 bases removed from V and 1 base from J, the gap between germline ends came to 5 bases. This CDR3 is 14 amino acids long. The CDR3 DNA follows: TGCGCCAGCAGCTTGGGAGGGAGCAATCAGCCCCAGCATTTT. Protein: CASSLGGSNQPQHF.